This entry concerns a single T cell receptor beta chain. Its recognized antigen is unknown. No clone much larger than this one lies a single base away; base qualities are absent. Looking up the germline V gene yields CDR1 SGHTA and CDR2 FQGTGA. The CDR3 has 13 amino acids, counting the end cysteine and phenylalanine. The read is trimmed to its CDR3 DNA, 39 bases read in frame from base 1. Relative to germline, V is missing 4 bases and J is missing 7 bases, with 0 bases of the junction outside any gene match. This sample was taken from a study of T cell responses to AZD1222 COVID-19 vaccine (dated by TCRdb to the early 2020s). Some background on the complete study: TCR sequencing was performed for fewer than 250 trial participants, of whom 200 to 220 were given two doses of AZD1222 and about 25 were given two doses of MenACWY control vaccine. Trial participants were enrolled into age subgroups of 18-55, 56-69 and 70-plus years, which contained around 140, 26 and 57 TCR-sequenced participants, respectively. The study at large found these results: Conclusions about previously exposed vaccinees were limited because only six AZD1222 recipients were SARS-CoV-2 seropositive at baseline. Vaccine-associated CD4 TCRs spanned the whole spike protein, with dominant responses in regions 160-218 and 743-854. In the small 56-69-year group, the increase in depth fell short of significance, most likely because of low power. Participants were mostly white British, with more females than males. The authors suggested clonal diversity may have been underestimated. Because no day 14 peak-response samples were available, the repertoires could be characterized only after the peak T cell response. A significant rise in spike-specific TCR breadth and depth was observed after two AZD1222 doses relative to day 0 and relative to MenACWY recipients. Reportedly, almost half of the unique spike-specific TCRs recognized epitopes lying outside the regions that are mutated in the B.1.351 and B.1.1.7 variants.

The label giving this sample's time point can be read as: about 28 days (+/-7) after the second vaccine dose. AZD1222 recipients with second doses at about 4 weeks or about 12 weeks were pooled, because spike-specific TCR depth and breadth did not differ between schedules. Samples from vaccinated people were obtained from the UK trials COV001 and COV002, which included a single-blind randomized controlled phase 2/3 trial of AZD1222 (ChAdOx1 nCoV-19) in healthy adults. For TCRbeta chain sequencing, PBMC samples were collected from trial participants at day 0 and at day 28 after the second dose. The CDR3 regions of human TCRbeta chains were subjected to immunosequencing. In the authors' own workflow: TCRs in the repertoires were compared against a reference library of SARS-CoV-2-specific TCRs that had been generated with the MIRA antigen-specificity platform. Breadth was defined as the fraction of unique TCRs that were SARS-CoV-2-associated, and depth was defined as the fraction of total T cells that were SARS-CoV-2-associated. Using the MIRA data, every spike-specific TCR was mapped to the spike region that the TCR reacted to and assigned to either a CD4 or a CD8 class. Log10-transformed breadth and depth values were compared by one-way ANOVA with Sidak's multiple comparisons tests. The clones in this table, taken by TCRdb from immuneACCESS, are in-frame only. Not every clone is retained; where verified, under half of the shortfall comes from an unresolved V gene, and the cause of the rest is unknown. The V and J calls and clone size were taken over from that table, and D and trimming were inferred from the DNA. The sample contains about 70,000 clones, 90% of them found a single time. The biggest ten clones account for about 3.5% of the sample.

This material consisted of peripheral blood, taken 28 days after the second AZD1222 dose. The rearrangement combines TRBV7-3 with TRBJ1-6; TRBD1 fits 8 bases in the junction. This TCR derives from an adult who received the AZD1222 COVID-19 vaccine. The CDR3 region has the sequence CASSWTGNSPLHF. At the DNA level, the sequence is TGTGCCAGCAGCTGGACAGGGAATTCACCCCTCCACTTT.